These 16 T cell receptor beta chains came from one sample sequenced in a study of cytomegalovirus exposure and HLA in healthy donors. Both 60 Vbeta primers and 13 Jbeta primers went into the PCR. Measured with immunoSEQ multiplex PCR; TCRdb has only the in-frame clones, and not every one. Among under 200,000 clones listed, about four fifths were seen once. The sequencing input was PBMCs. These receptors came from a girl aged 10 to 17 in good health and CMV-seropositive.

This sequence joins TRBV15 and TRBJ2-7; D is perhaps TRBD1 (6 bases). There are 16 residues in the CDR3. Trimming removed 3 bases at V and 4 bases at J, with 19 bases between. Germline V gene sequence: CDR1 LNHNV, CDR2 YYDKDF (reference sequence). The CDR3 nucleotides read TGTGCCACCAGCAGCGGACAGCAAATCCCCACTTACGAGCAGTACTTC. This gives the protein CATSSGQQIPTYEQYF.

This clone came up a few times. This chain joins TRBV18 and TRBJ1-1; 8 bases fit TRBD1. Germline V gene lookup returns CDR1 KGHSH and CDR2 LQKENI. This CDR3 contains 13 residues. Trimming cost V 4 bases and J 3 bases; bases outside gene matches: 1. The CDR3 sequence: CASSQDRDTEAFF. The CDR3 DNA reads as TGTGCCAGCTCACAGGACAGGGACACTGAAGCTTTCTTT.

CDR3 region: CASSLTGENTGELFF. Here the CDR3 DNA reads TGCGCCAGCAGCTTGACGGGGGAGAACACCGGGGAGCTGTTTTTT. The chain joins TRBV5-1 to TRBJ2-2; D possibly corresponds to TRBD2 (6 bases). CDR3 length: 15 amino acids. V was clipped by 1 base and J by 1 base, with 8 bases between them. Germline V gene lookup returns CDR1 SGHRS and CDR2 YFSETQ.

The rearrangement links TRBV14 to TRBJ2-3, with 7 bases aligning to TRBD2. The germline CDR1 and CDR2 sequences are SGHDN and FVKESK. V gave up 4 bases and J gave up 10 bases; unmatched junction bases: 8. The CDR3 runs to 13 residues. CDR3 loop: CASSRGGNPAQYF. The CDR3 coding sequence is TGTGCCAGCAGCCGGGGAGGGAATCCTGCGCAGTATTTT.

The CDR3 bases are TGTGCCAGCAGTTTAGCCCGGAGCTCCTACAATGAGCAGTTCTTC. Its translation is CASSLARSSYNEQFF. The chain carries TRBV27 and TRBJ2-1; the D is unclear. Germline values: CDR1 MNHEY, CDR2 SMNVEV (reference sequence). V lost 2 bases and J lost 0, with 8 bases in between. This CDR3 has 15 residues.

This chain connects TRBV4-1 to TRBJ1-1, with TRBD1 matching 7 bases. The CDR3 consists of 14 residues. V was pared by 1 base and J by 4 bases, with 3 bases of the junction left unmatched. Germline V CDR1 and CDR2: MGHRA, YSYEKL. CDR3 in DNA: TGCGCCAGCAGCCAAGCTGACAGGGCCACTGAAGCTTTCTTT. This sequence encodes CASSQADRATEAFF.

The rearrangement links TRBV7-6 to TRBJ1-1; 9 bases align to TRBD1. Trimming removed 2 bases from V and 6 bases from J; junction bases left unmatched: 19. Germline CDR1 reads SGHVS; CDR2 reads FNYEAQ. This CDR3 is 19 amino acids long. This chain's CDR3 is CASSLFPRGTGFNLAEAFF. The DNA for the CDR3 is TGTGCCAGCAGCTTATTCCCCCGTGGGACAGGGTTTAATTTAGCTGAAGCTTTCTTT. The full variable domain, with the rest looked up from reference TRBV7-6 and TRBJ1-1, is GAGVSQSPRYKVTKRGQDVALRCDPISGHVSLYWYRQALGQGPEFLTYFNYEAQQDKSGLPNDRFSAERPEGSISTLTIQRTEQRDSAMYRCASSLFPRGTGFNLAEAFFGQGTRLTVV.

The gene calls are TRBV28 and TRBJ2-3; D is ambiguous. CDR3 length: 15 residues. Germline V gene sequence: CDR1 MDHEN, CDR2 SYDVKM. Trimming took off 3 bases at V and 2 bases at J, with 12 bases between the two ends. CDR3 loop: CASSFYPPFTDTQYF. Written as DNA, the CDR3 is TGTGCCAGCAGTTTCTATCCCCCTTTCACAGATACGCAGTATTTT.

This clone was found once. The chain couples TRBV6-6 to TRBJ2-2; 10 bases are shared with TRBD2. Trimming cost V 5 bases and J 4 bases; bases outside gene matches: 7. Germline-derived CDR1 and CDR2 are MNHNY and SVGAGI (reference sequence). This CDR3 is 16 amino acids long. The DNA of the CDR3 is TGTGCCAGCAGTAGAACTAGCGGGGAGGTCACCGGGGAGCTGTTTTTT. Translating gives CASSRTSGEVTGELFF.

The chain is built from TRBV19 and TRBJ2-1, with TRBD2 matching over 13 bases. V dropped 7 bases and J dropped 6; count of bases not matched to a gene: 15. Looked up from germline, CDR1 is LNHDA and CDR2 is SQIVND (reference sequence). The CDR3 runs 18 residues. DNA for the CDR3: TGTGCCAGTACCCGGGGAACTAGCGGGAGGGCCGGACGCAATGAGCAGTTCTTC. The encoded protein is CASTRGTSGRAGRNEQFF.

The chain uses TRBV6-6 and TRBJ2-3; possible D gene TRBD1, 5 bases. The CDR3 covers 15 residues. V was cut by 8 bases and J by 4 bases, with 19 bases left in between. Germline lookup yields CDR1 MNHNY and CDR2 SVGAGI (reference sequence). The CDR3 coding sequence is TGTGCCAGCCAGGGTACTGGACGAAACTCAGATACGCAGTATTTT. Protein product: CASQGTGRNSDTQYF.

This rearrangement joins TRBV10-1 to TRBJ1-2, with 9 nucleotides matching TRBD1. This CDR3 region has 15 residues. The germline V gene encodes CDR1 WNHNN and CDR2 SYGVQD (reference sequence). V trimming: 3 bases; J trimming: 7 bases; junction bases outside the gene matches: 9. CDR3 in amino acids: CASSESTGGPVGYTF. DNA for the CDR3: TGCGCCAGCAGTGAATCGACAGGGGGACCCGTTGGCTACACCTTC.

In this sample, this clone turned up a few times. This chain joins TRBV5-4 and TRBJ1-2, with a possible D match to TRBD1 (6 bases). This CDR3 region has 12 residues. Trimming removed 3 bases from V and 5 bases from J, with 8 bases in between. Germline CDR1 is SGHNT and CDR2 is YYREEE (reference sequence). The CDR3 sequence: CASSWDIYGYTF. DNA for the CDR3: TGTGCCAGCAGCTGGGACATTTATGGCTACACCTTC. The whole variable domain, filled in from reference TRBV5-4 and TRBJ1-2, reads ETGVTQSPTHLIKTRGQQVTLRCSSQSGHNTVSWYQQALGQGPQFIFQYYREEENGRGNFPPRFSGLQFPNYSSELNVNALELDDSALYLCASSWDIYGYTFGSGTRLTVV.

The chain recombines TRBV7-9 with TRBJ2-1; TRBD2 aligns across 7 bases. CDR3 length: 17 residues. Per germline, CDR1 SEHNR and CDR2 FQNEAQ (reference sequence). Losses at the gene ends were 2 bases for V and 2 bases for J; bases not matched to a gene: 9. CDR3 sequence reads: CASSLIWGGLTYNEQFF. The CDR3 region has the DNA TGTGCCAGCAGCTTAATATGGGGGGGACTAACCTACAATGAGCAGTTCTTC.

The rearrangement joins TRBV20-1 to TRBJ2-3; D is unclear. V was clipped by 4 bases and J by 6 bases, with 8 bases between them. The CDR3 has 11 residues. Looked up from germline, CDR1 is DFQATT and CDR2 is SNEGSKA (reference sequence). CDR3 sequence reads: CSATRPDTQYF. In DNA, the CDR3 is TGCAGTGCTACCAGGCCGGATACGCAGTATTTT.

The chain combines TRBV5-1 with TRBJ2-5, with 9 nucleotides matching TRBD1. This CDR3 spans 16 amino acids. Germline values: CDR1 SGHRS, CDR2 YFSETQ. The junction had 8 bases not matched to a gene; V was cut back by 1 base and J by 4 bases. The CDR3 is CASSLTGGAPGETQYF. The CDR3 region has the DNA TGCGCCAGCAGCTTGACAGGGGGCGCGCCAGGAGAGACCCAGTACTTC.